These 2 T cell receptor beta chains originate from one sample sequenced in a study of T cell responses to AZD1222 COVID-19 vaccine. The repertoire was sequenced with immunoSEQ multiplex PCR; TCRdb's copy has only in-frame clones and lacks some. The sample lists 150,000 to 200,000 clones; approximately 90% were seen once. Sequencing was performed on peripheral blood, taken on day 0 of AZD1222 vaccination. The source of these receptors is an adult in good health.

This clone was counted only a few times. This chain links TRBV10-3 with TRBJ1-2, with 9 nucleotides matching TRBD1. J gave up 7 bases and V 6 bases, and 6 bases lay outside the gene matches. Germline-derived CDR1 and CDR2 are ENHRY and SYGVKD. The CDR3 extends over 13 amino acids. CDR3 residues: CAISEQGAGGYTF. Here the CDR3 DNA reads TGTGCCATCAGCGAACAGGGGGCTGGTGGCTACACCTTC.

The CDR3 DNA follows: TGTGCCAGCAGTTACTCTCCGAACTATGGCTACACCTTC. It translates to CASSYSPNYGYTF. J is TRBJ1-2 and V is TRBV6-6; no clear D. CDR1 is MNHNY and CDR2 is SVGAGI in the germline V gene (reference sequence). CDR3 length equals 13 residues. Trimming removed 0 bases from V and 2 bases from J, with 4 bases in between.